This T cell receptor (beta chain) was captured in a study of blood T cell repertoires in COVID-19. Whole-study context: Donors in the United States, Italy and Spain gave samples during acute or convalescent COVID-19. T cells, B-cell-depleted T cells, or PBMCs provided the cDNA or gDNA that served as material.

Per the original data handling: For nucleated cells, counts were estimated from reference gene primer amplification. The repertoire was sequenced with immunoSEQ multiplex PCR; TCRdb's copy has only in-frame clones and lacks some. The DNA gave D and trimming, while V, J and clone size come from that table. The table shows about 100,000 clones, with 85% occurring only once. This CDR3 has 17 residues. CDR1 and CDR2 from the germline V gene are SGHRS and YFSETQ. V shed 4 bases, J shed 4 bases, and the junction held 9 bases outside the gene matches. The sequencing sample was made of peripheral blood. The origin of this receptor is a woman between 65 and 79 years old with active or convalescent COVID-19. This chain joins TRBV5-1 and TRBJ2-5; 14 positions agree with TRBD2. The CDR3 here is CASSPQGTSGSGETQYF. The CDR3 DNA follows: TGCGCCAGCAGCCCCCAAGGGACTAGCGGGAGTGGAGAGACCCAGTACTTC. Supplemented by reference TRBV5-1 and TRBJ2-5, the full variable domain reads KAGVTQTPRYLIKTRGQQVTLSCSPISGHRSVSWYQQTPGQGLQFLFEYFSETQRNKGNFPGRFSGRQFSNSRSEMNVSTLELGDSALYLCASSPQGTSGSGETQYFGPGTRLLVL.